This T cell receptor beta chain was obtained from a study of beta chain features in type 1 diabetes. Turning to the study itself: The number of sorted cells examined across all samples was 107,917,701.

Naive, central memory, regulatory and stem cell-like memory cells within the CD4+ compartment were sorted using CD45RO/CCR7/CD25/CD127/CD95/CD27. A word on this clone: What it binds is not known.

The study reverse transcribed the entire isolated RNA, so it sequenced expressed TCRB transcripts. Here immunoSEQ multiplex PCR was the method, and the copy in TCRdb shows in-frame clones only, minus some. In the table there are a few hundred thousand clones, about 15% of which are singletons. The CDR3 consists of 17 residues. Germline-derived CDR1 and CDR2 are SGHDN and FVKESK. Trimming pared 4 bases from V and 3 bases from J, leaving 21 bases between. Study results and limitations: There were fewer insertions and more deletions at the VDJ junctions of type 1 diabetes patients. The naive, central memory and Treg TCRB repertoires looked more alike in patients than they did in healthy donors.

The genes are TRBV14 and TRBJ1-2; the D is unclear. Input material: naive CD4+ T cells from blood. The clonotype originates from a woman aged 18-29 years in good health. CDR3 region: CASSPAITRGGYYGYTF. The CDR3 DNA sequence: TGTGCCAGCAGCCCAGCTATTACTCGGGGAGGATACTATGGCTACACCTTC. Together with reference TRBV14 and TRBJ1-2, the CDR3 gives the full variable domain: EAGVTQFPSHSVIEKGQTVTLRCDPISGHDNLYWYRRVMGKEIKFLLHFVKESKQDESGMPNNRFLAERTGGTYSTLKVQPAELEDSGVYFCASSPAITRGGYYGYTFGSGTRLTVV.